This TCR beta chain derives from a study of identifying expanded T cells in peripheral blood. Points from the study as a whole: Differentially abundant clones: roughly 1.2 between replicates, 16.4 at two to three weeks, approximately 18 at four.

Produced via immunoSEQ multiplex PCR; TCRdb's table is partial and in-frame only. The table has about 130,000 clones, 86% seen once. The V and J ends lost 4 bases and 7 bases respectively, with 12 bases between them. Germline lookup yields CDR1 SGHRS and CDR2 YFSETQ. The CDR3 loop spans 13 amino acids. This clone was picked up one time. Its target is not known. V is TRBV5-1 and J is TRBJ2-1; tentatively, D is TRBD1 (6 bases). The sequenced material came from blood. The receptor comes from a person aged 18-69 years in good health. The CDR3, as DNA: TGCGCCAGCAGCGGGGACATTGGTAATGAGCAGTTCTTC. This codes for CASSGDIGNEQFF. Drawing the rest from reference TRBV5-1 and TRBJ2-1, the complete variable domain is KAGVTQTPRYLIKTRGQQVTLSCSPISGHRSVSWYQQTPGQGLQFLFEYFSETQRNKGNFPGRFSGRQFSNSRSEMNVSTLELGDSALYLCASSGDIGNEQFFGPGTRLTVL.